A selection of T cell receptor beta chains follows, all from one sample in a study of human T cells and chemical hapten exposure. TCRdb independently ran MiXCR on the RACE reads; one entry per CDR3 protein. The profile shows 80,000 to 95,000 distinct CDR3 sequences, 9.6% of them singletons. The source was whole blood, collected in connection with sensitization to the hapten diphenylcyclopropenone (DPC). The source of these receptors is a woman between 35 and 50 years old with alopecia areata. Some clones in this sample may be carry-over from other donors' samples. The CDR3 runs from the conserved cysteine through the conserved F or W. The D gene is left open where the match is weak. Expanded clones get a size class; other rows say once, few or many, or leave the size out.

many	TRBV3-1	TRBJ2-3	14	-	TGTGCCAGCAGCCAAGTCGCAGGGGCAGATACGCAGTATTTT	CASSQVAGADTQYF
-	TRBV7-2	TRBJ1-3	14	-	TGTGCCAGCAGCTTGGATCAGGGGAGAAACACCATATATTTT	CASSLDQGRNTIYF
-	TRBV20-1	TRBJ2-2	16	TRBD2	TGCAGTGCTAGAGGAGGGGCGGGGGTCAACACCGGGGAGCTGTTTTTT	CSARGGAGVNTGELFF
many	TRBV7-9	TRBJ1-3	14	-	TGTGCCAGCCGGTCGGACTACTCTGGAAACACCATATATTTT	CASRSDYSGNTIYF
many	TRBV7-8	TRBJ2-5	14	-	TGTGCCAGCAGCTTAGGGACAAACCAAGAGACCCAGTACTTC	CASSLGTNQETQYF
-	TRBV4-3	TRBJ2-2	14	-	TGCGCCAGCAGCCATGCAATGAACACCGGGGAGCTGTTTTTT	CASSHAMNTGELFF
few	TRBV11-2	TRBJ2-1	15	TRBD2	TGTGCCAGCAGCTTCTTAGCGGGGGCGAACAATGAGCAGTTCTTC	CASSFLAGANNEQFF
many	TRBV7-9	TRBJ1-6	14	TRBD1	TGTGCCAGCAGAGCGGGACAGGGAAATTCACCCCTCCACTTT	CASRAGQGNSPLHF
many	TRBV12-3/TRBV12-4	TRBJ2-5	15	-	TGTGCCAGCAGTTGGTTAAACAGTGGGAAAGAGACCCAGTACTTC	CASSWLNSGKETQYF
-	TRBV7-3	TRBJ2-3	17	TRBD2	TGTGCCAGCAGCCCTAACACCGGGCTAGCGGGGGGGACGCTGCAGTATTTT	CASSPNTGLAGGTLQYF
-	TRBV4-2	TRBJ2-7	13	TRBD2	TGTGCCAGCAGCCCAGAGGGACTAAAGGAGCAGTACTTC	CASSPEGLKEQYF
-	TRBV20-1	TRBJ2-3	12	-	TGCAGTGCTATACTAAGCACAGATACGCAGTATTTT	CSAILSTDTQYF
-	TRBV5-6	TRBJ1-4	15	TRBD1	TGTGCCAGCAGCTTGGTGGACAGGGGAAGCGAAAAACTGTTTTTT	CASSLVDRGSEKLFF
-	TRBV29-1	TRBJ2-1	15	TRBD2	TGCAGCGTTCCCGCGCGGGGGTTCTCCTACAATGAGCAGTTCTTC	CSVPARGFSYNEQFF
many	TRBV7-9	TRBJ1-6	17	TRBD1	TGTGCCAGCAGCTCGACAGGGCCCCCATACTATAATTCACCCCTCCACTTT	CASSSTGPPYYNSPLHF
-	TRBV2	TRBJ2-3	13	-	TGTGCCAGCGGACAGACTAGCACAGATACGCAGTATTTT	CASGQTSTDTQYF
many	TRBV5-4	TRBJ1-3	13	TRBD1	TGTGCCGTGGGGACAGTAGATCGTAACACCATATATTTT	CAVGTVDRNTIYF
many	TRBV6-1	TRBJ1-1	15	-	TGTGCCAGCACCCCCCGGAGTGGAGGGAACACTGAAGCTTTCTTT	CASTPRSGGNTEAFF
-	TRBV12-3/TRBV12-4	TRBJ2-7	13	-	TGTGCCAGCAGTTTCCGGGGCTCCTACGAGCAGTACTTC	CASSFRGSYEQYF
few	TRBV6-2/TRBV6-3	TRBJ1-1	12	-	TGTGCCAGAAAGGGAAGTCTCACTGAAGCTTTCTTT	CARKGSLTEAFF
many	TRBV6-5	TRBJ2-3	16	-	TGTGCCAGCAGGCCTTTAACAGGGTTTAAGACAGATACGCAGTATTTT	CASRPLTGFKTDTQYF
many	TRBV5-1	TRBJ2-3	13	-	TGCGCCAGCAGCTTGGGATTCACAGATACGCAGTATTTT	CASSLGFTDTQYF
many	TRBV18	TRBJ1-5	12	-	TGTGCCAGCTCAGACAACGGTCAGCCCCAGCATTTT	CASSDNGQPQHF
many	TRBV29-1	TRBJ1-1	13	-	TGCAGCGTTAGCCTAAGGGGGAACACTGAAGCTTTCTTT	CSVSLRGNTEAFF
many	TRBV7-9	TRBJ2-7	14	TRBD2	TGTGCCAGCAGTTCGACTAGCGGGGTCCCCGAGCAGTACTTC	CASSSTSGVPEQYF
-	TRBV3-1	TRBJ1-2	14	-	TGTGCCAGCAGCGGAAGCCTGGGACTCATCGGCTACACCTTC	CASSGSLGLIGYTF
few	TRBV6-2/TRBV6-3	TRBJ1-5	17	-	TGTGCCAGCAGTCCCCCGCCGGGGGCTGCTAGCAATCAGCCCCAGCATTTT	CASSPPPGAASNQPQHF
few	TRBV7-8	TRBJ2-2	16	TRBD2	TGTGCCAGCAGCTTAGACTACGGGGGGGCCCCCGGGGAGCTGTTTTTT	CASSLDYGGAPGELFF
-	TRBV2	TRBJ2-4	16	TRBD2	TGTGCCAGCAGCTCCTGGGGGACTAGCGGCAAAAACATTCAGTACTTC	CASSSWGTSGKNIQYF
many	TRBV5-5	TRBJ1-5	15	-	TGTGCCAGCAGCTTGTGGGCGGTTAGCAATCAGCCCCAGCATTTT	CASSLWAVSNQPQHF
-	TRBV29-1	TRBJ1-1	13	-	TGCAGCGTTGAAAGGGACCCGAACACTGAAGCTTTCTTT	CSVERDPNTEAFF
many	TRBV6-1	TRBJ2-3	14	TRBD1	TGTGCCAGCAGTGAACAGGGGGGCACAGATACGCAGTATTTT	CASSEQGGTDTQYF
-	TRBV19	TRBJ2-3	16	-	TGTGCCAGTACCCCCCTGGTGGGGGGGCCGTCCGATACGCAGTATTTT	CASTPLVGGPSDTQYF
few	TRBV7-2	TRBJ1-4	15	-	TGTGCCAGCAGCCGTGCGCCGTCGGGTAATGAAAAACTGTTTTTT	CASSRAPSGNEKLFF
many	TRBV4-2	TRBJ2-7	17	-	TGTGCCAGCAGCCCCCAGCCGGGGCTTCTTGGGTCCTACGAGCAGTACTTC	CASSPQPGLLGSYEQYF
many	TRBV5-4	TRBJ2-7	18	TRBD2	TGTGCCAGAGCGGGGCCCAGGCGGGGGTTAAAAAGCTCCTACGAGCAGTACTTC	CARAGPRRGLKSSYEQYF
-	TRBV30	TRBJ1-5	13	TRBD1	TGTGCCTGGGGACAGGGACTAAATCAGCCCCAGCATTTT	CAWGQGLNQPQHF
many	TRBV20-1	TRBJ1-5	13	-	TGCAGTGCTAGGGGGCACAGCAATCAGCCCCAGCATTTT	CSARGHSNQPQHF
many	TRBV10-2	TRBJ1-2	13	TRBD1	TGCGCCAGCAGGGACAGGGATGACTATGGCTACACCTTC	CASRDRDDYGYTF
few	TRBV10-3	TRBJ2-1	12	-	TGTGCCATCAGTGAGCCCGGTAAGGGGGAGTTCTTC	CAISEPGKGEFF
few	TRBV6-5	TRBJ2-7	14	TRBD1	TGTGCCAGCAGCTTCCGGGACAGGTCTTACGAGCAGTACTTC	CASSFRDRSYEQYF
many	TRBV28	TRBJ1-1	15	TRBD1	TGTGCCAGCAGCCCTGACAGGGGGATCGACACTGAAGCTTTCTTT	CASSPDRGIDTEAFF
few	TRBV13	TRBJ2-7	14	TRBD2	TGTGCCAGCAGTCTAGCGGCAGGGCGTGGGGAGCAGTACTTC	CASSLAAGRGEQYF
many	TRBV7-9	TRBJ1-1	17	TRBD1	TGTGCCAGCAGCCCCAAAATACAGGGGGCTTCAAACACTGAAGCTTTCTTT	CASSPKIQGASNTEAFF
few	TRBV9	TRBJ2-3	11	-	TGTGCCAGCAAGGGGACAGATACGCAGTATTTT	CASKGTDTQYF
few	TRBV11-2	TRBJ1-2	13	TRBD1	TGTGCCAGCAGCCGGGACAGGACCTATGGCTACACCTTC	CASSRDRTYGYTF
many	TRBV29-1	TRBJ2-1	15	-	TGCAGCGCCCACAGGGACCTAGGGCCCTACAATGAGCAGTTCTTC	CSAHRDLGPYNEQFF
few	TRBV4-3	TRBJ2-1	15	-	TGCGCCAGCAGCCAAGCGGGGGCCCCAGAATTGGAGCAGTTCTTC	CASSQAGAPELEQFF
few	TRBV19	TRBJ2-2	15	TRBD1	TGTGCCAGTAGGAGACAGGGGGCGAGCGCCGGGGAGCTGTTTTTT	CASRRQGASAGELFF